The rows below give T cell receptor beta chains drawn from one sample of a study of Tregs in tolerant kidney transplant recipients. Sequencing used immunoSEQ multiplex PCR; TCRdb keeps in-frame clones, though not all of them. The sample carries 95,000 to 120,000 clones, around 87% recorded once. The sequences come from CD4+ T cells from blood, collected before the transplant. These receptors originate from a human donor who received a combined kidney and bone marrow transplant. The CDR3 runs from the conserved cysteine through the conserved F or W. A D gene is named only where the DNA matches it firmly. Clone size is not always given. Where it is, it says once, few, many or a class for expanded clones.

J	V	size	D	CDR3	DNA
TRBJ2-7	TRBV6-1	NA	NA	CATPSITDPFEQYF	TGTGCCACCCCCTCTATAACAGACCCCTTTGAGCAGTACTTC
TRBJ2-7	TRBV28	NA	NA	CASTPWGSHYEQYF	TGTGCCAGCACCCCCTGGGGCAGCCATTACGAGCAGTACTTC
TRBJ2-4	TRBV6-5	NA	TRBD2	CASSYGGGLAKNIQYF	TGTGCCAGCAGTTACGGCGGGGGACTAGCCAAAAACATTCAGTACTTC
TRBJ1-1	TRBV9	NA	TRBD1	CASSVDTGGTEAFF	TGTGCCAGCAGCGTCGATACAGGGGGCACTGAAGCTTTCTTT
TRBJ1-4	TRBV7-9	NA	NA	CASSLTGRASEKLFF	TGTGCCAGCAGCTTAACGGGGAGGGCGTCTGAAAAACTGTTTTTT
TRBJ1-4	TRBV18	NA	NA	CASSLLQGSDEKLFF	TGTGCCAGCTCACTACTGCAGGGTTCCGATGAAAAACTGTTTTTT
TRBJ1-1	TRBV7-2	NA	NA	CASSRGRVRDTEAFF	TGTGCCAGCAGCCGCGGGAGGGTAAGGGACACTGAAGCTTTCTTT
TRBJ2-7	TRBV7-2	once	NA	CASSAPGYEQYF	TGTGCCAGCAGCGCTCCGGGCTACGAGCAGTACTTC
TRBJ1-2	TRBV5-4	NA	NA	CASSPPFNTNYGYTF	TGTGCCAGCAGCCCCCCGTTTAATACTAACTATGGCTACACCTTC
TRBJ2-7	TRBV11-2	NA	NA	CASSLQGKQYF	TGTGCCAGCAGCCTTCAGGGGAAGCAGTACTTC
TRBJ2-2	TRBV5-6	NA	TRBD1	CASSTIQGANTGELFF	TGTGCCAGCAGCACCATACAGGGGGCTAATACCGGGGAGCTGTTTTTT
TRBJ2-7	TRBV7-9	NA	NA	CASSFGASRDAYEQYF	TGTGCCAGCAGCTTCGGAGCCTCGCGCGACGCCTACGAGCAGTACTTC
TRBJ1-2	TRBV6-1	NA	NA	CASSVRGQDYGYTF	TGTGCCAGCAGTGTCAGGGGTCAGGACTATGGCTACACCTTC